A single sample is the source of the 23 T cell receptor beta chains below, sequenced in a study of blood T cell repertoires in COVID-19. Repertoires were generated with immunoSEQ multiplex PCR, while TCRdb's copy carries only in-frame clones and drops some. The sample includes roughly 180,000 clones, approximately 80% of them seen just once. The sequencing input was peripheral blood. The receptors were sampled from a human donor in a cohort sampled during active COVID-19.

The gene calls are TRBV9 and TRBJ2-7; 9 bases map to TRBD1. V lost 3 bases and J lost 0; bases outside the gene matches: 4. CDR3 length: 15 residues. Germline V gene data show CDR1 as SGDLS and CDR2 as YYNGEE. The CDR3 loop is CASSAGTGSSYEQYF. CDR3 bases: TGTGCCAGCAGCGCCGGGACAGGGAGCTCCTACGAGCAGTACTTC.

This clone was observed a few times. The chain combines TRBV5-4 with TRBJ1-2; possible D gene TRBD1, 5 bases. The germline gives CDR1 SGHNT, CDR2 YYREEE (reference sequence). The germline V and J ends were trimmed by 0 bases and 6 bases, with 12 bases remaining between them. This CDR3 is 14 amino acids long. The DNA for the CDR3 is TGTGCCAGCAGCTTGGCCTGGGGAGGGGATGGCTACACCTTC. Its protein is CASSLAWGGDGYTF.

The chain is built from TRBV4-1 and TRBJ2-1; the match to TRBD2 covers 10 bases. Trimming at V came to 1 base and at J to 6 bases, leaving 6 bases not matched to a gene. The germline V gene encodes CDR1 MGHRA and CDR2 YSYEKL. This CDR3 is 16 amino acids long. CDR3 in DNA: TGCGCCAGCAGCCAAGTAAGCGGGGGGGCAGGCAATGAGCAGTTCTTC. Its translation: CASSQVSGGAGNEQFF.

The chain couples TRBV9 to TRBJ2-3; TRBD1 agrees at 12 bases. CDR1 is SGDLS and CDR2 is YYNGEE in the germline V gene. J was trimmed by 4 bases and V by 2 bases; bases with no gene match: 5. The length of the CDR3 is 16 residues. The CDR3 DNA reads as TGTGCCAGCAGCGTGGGGACAGGGGGCGGATCAGATACGCAGTATTTT. As protein: CASSVGTGGGSDTQYF.

This clone was recorded only once. The chain recombines TRBV12-3 or TRBV12-4 with TRBJ2-5; 9 positions match TRBD1. There are 13 residues in the CDR3. The V segment lost 7 bases and the J segment 5 bases; nucleotides outside the gene matches: 5. As DNA, the CDR3 is TGTGCCAGCAAGGACAGGGGTAGGGAGACCCAGTACTTC. Its translation: CASKDRGRETQYF.

The CDR3 nucleotides read TGTGCCAGCAGCTTTGGGAGGGAAGCTCGGCGCTCCTACAATGAGCAGTTCTTC. It specifies CASSFGREARRSYNEQFF. The J gene is TRBJ2-1, the V gene TRBV7-8, with 7 positions matching TRBD2. Trimming cost V 3 bases and J 0 bases; bases outside gene matches: 11. The germline CDR1 and CDR2 sequences are SGHVS and FQNEAQ. This CDR3 region has 18 residues.

The chain recombines TRBV5-1 with TRBJ1-2, with 9 bases that match TRBD1. The CDR3 covers 16 residues. Germline lookup yields CDR1 SGHRS and CDR2 YFSETQ. J was trimmed by 4 bases and V by 0 bases; bases with no gene match: 7. The CDR3: CASSLAVGQGSYGYTF. As DNA, the CDR3 is TGCGCCAGCAGCTTGGCAGTGGGACAGGGTAGCTATGGCTACACCTTC.

The chain couples TRBV14 to TRBJ2-5; 9 bases line up with TRBD2. The germline gives CDR1 SGHDN, CDR2 FVKESK. Unmatched junction bases numbered 5, after V lost 3 bases and J lost 3 bases. This CDR3 region has 15 residues. The CDR3 sequence is CASSQPSSGEETQYF. The CDR3 DNA sequence: TGTGCCAGCAGCCAGCCTTCTAGCGGGGAAGAGACCCAGTACTTC.

The chain couples TRBV15 to TRBJ1-2; no definite D call. CDR1 and CDR2 from the germline V gene are LNHNV and YYDKDF (reference sequence). This CDR3 region has 14 residues. The V gene lost 0 bases and the J gene lost 2 bases, with 7 bases spanning the gap. CDR3 nucleotide sequence: TGTGCCACCAGCAGAGATATCACAAACTATGGCTACACCTTC. It encodes CATSRDITNYGYTF.

The V gene is TRBV5-4, the J gene TRBJ1-1; 8 positions match TRBD1. The CDR3 totals 12 residues. Germline V gene lookup returns CDR1 SGHNT and CDR2 YYREEE (reference sequence). Unmatched junction bases numbered 5, after V lost 5 bases and J lost 8 bases. CDR3 coding DNA: TGTGCCAGCAGTCGGGGACAGGTCGAAGCTTTCTTT. This encodes CASSRGQVEAFF. Together with reference TRBV5-4 and TRBJ1-1, the CDR3 gives the full variable domain: ETGVTQSPTHLIKTRGQQVTLRCSSQSGHNTVSWYQQALGQGPQFIFQYYREEENGRGNFPPRFSGLQFPNYSSELNVNALELDDSALYLCASSRGQVEAFFGQGTRLTVV.

In DNA form, the CDR3 reads TGCGCCAGCAGCTTGGAATCCCAGGGGGGACTCTATGGCTACACCTTC. This encodes CASSLESQGGLYGYTF. This sequence joins TRBV5-1 and TRBJ1-2; 7 nucleotides agree with TRBD1. Germline V gene sequence: CDR1 SGHRS, CDR2 YFSETQ. V dropped 0 bases and J dropped 4; count of bases not matched to a gene: 9. CDR3 length: 16 residues.

V and J are TRBV19 and TRBJ1-1; 8 bases fit TRBD1. CDR3 size: 15 residues. Per the germline V gene, CDR1 is LNHDA and CDR2 is SQIVND (reference sequence). Trimming at V came to 6 bases and at J to 4 bases, leaving 10 bases not matched to a gene. The CDR3 DNA is TGTGCCAGTAGGTCATCAGGGGGCCGGGGCACTGAAGCTTTCTTT. This translates into CASRSSGGRGTEAFF.

In its sample, this clone was seen a few times. CDR3 nucleotides: TGCGCCAGCAGCCAAGAATGGGCAGGGGACTCACCCCTCCACTTT. This encodes CASSQEWAGDSPLHF. The rearrangement links TRBV4-1 to TRBJ1-6, with D tentatively TRBD1 (6 bases). The germline V and J ends were trimmed by 0 bases and 10 bases, with 13 bases remaining between them. The CDR3 covers 15 residues. The germline gives CDR1 MGHRA, CDR2 YSYEKL.

There are a few counts of this clone. The genes are TRBV7-9 and TRBJ2-7; no firm D call. Germline assignment: CDR1 SEHNR and CDR2 FQNEAQ (reference sequence). With 8 bases removed from V and 3 bases from J, the gap between germline ends came to 17 bases. This CDR3 contains 14 residues. The chain's CDR3 is CASHAGGVDYEQYF. The CDR3 coding sequence is TGTGCCAGCCACGCCGGTGGAGTGGACTACGAGCAGTACTTC.

The V call is TRBV5-3, the J call TRBJ2-1, with 11 bases that match TRBD2. TRBV5-3 is marked as an open reading frame, function uncertain. This CDR3 is built from 16 residues. The trim removed 4 bases at V and 4 bases at J, leaving 7 bases unmatched. DNA of the CDR3: TGTGCCAGAAGCGTATTACTAGCGGGGGAGTACAATGAGCAGTTCTTC. Translating it yields CARSVLLAGEYNEQFF.

This clone was seen a few times. The chain combines TRBV7-9 with TRBJ1-2; 7 positions match TRBD1. The CDR3 is 17 amino acids. The germline V gene has CDR1 SEHNR and CDR2 FQNEAQ (reference sequence). V shed 6 bases and J 2 bases; nucleotides not matched to a gene: 15. This CDR3 is CASSLTLGQVENYGYTF. The CDR3 DNA follows: TGTGCCAGCAGTTTAACCCTTGGACAGGTGGAAAACTATGGCTACACCTTC.

J is TRBJ1-2 and V is TRBV5-1; D gene uncertain. CDR3 length: 13 residues. The V gene lost 0 bases and the J gene lost 3 bases, with 6 bases spanning the gap. The V gene's germline CDR1 is SGHRS and CDR2 YFSETQ. Here the CDR3 reads CASSLVSDYGYTF. The CDR3 nucleotides are TGCGCCAGCAGCTTGGTGAGCGACTATGGCTACACCTTC.

The chain couples TRBV4-1 to TRBJ2-7; perhaps TRBD1 as D (7 bases). CDR1 and CDR2 (germline): MGHRA, YSYEKL. V was clipped by 2 bases and J by 3 bases, with 11 bases between them. The CDR3 has 14 amino acids. The CDR3: CASSQRQGGYEQYF. The DNA for the CDR3 is TGCGCCAGCAGCCAACGGCAGGGGGGCTACGAGCAGTACTTC.

V is TRBV7-3 and J is TRBJ2-1; D is perhaps TRBD2 (6 bases). Deletions cut 2 bases from V and 4 bases from J, with 12 bases between. Germline V lookup: CDR1 SGHTA, CDR2 FQGTGA. The CDR3 length is 15 residues. In nucleotides, the CDR3 is TGTGCCAGCAGCTTATTGGCAGGGAGGTACAATGAGCAGTTCTTC. Translating gives CASSLLAGRYNEQFF.

A few counts support this clone. The gene calls are TRBV5-8 and TRBJ2-7, with 7 bases that match TRBD1. Germline CDR1 and CDR2: SGHTS and YDEGEE. This CDR3 is built from 15 residues. The ends lost 4 bases at V and 2 bases at J; junction bases unmatched: 9. The CDR3 spells CASSKIRQGTYEQYF. The CDR3 DNA follows: TGTGCCAGCAGCAAAATAAGACAGGGTACCTACGAGCAGTACTTC.

V usage is TRBV5-1 and J usage is TRBJ2-7; D may be TRBD2 (7 bases). V lost 6 bases and J lost 5, with 21 bases in between. The CDR3 sequence is 15 residues long. Germline values: CDR1 SGHRS, CDR2 YFSETQ. In DNA form, the CDR3 reads TGCGCCAGCATAGCCGGAGTCGGGGAGGGGGACGAGCAGTACTTC. Amino acids: CASIAGVGEGDEQYF. The complete variable domain, with remaining parts taken from reference TRBV5-1 and TRBJ2-7, reads KAGVTQTPRYLIKTRGQQVTLSCSPISGHRSVSWYQQTPGQGLQFLFEYFSETQRNKGNFPGRFSGRQFSNSRSEMNVSTLELGDSALYLCASIAGVGEGDEQYFGPGTRLTVT.

V is TRBV19 and J is TRBJ1-6; a possible D gene is TRBD1 (5 bases). The CDR3 length is 13 residues. The germline V gene encodes CDR1 LNHDA and CDR2 SQIVND (reference sequence). Trimming removed 6 bases at V and 7 bases at J, with 10 bases between. CDR3 region: CASRTGENSPLHF. As DNA, the CDR3 is TGTGCCAGTAGAACAGGTGAAAATTCACCCCTCCACTTT.

This clone appeared once. This chain connects TRBV4-1 to TRBJ1-2; maybe TRBD1 (6 bases). Trimming took off 0 bases at V and 0 bases at J, with 17 bases between the two ends. CDR3 length: 18 amino acids. Germline assignment: CDR1 MGHRA and CDR2 YSYEKL. CDR3 residues: CASSQDTPSDRTNYGYTF. In DNA form, the CDR3 reads TGCGCCAGCAGCCAAGATACCCCTTCCGACAGGACTAACTATGGCTACACCTTC.